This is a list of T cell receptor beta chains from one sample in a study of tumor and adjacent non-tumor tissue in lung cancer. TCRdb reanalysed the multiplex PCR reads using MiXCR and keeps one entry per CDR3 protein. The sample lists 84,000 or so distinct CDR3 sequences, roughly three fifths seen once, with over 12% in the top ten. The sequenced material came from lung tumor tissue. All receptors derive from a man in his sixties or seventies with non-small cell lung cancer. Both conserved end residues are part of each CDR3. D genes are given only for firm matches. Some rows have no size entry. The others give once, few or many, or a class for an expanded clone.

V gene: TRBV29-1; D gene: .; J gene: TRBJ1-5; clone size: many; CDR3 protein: CSVEAGGGQPQHF; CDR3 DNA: TGCAGCGTCGAAGCGGGGGGCGGACAGCCCCAGCATTTT
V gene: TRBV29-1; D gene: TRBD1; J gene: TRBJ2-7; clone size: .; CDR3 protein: CSVGIGTGRSEQYF; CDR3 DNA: TGCAGCGTCGGGATCGGGACAGGGAGGTCCGAGCAGTACTTC
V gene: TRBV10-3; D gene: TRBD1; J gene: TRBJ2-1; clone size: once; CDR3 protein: CAITDRDRNYNGQFF; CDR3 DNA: TGTGCCATCACTGACAGGGACAGAAACTACAATGGGCAGTTCTTC
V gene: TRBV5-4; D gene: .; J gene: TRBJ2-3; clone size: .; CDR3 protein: CASSLQSTGTQYF; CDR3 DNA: TGTGCCAGCAGCCTGCAGAGCACAGGTACACAGTATTTT
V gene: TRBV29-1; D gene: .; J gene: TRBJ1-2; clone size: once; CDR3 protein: CSTDQPESYGYTF; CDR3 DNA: TGCAGCACGGACCAGCCGGAATCTTATGGCTACACCTTC
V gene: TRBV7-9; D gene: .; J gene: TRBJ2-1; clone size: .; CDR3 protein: CASSGAMSSYNAQFF; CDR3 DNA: TGTGCCAGCAGCGGAGCTATGAGCTCCTACAATGCGCAGTTCTTC
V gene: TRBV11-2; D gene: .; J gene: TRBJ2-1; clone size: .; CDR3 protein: CASSLGKGGTYNRQFF; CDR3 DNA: TGTGCCAGCAGCTTGGGGAAGGGCGGCACCTACAATAGGCAGTTCTTC
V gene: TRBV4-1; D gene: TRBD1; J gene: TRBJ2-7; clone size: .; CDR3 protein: CASSQEGTGANEQYF; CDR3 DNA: TGCGCTAGCAGCCAAGAAGGGACAGGGGCCAACGAGCAGTACTTC
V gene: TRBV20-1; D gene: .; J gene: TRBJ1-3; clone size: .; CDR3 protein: CSTTGAGNTIYF; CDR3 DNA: TGCAGTACCACTGGCGCTGGAAACACCATATATTTT
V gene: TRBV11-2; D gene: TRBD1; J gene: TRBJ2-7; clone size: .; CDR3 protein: CASSLGDRNYEHYF; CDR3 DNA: TGTGCCAGCAGCTTAGGGGACAGAAACTACGAGCACTATTTC
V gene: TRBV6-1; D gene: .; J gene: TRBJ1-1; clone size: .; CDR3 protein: CLSLMNTEAFF; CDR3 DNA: TGTCTCAGCCTCATGAACACTGAAGCTTTCTTT
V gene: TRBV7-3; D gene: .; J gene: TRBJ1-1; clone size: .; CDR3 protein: CASSTGQPNTEAFF; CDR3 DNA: TGTGCCAGCAGTACAGGGCAGCCGAACACTGAAGCTTTCTTT
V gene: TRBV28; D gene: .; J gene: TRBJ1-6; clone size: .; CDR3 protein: CASSFGGENSPLHF; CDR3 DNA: TGTGCCAGCAGTTTCGGCGGGGAAAATTCACCCCTCCACTTT
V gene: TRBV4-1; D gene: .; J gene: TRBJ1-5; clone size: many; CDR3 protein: CASSPTLRGDGRNQPQHF; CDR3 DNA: TGCGCCAGCAGCCCCACACTTAGAGGGGATGGGCGTAATCAGCCCCAGCATTTT
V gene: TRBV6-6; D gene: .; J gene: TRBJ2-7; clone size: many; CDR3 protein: CASSRPGGAAEQYF; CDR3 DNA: TGTGCCAGCAGTCGCCCAGGGGGGGCAGCCGAGCAGTACTTC
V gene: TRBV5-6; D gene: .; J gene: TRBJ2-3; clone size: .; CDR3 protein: CASNLQLPTTDTQYF; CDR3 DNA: TGTGCCAGCAACTTGCAACTACCGACCACAGATACGCAGTATTTT
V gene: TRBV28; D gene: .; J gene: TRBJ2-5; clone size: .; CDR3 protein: CVSSFSTGETQYF; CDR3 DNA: TGTGTCAGCAGTTTTTCGACTGGAGAGACCCAGTACTTC
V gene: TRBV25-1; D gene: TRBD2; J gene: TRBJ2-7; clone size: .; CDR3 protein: CARYTGTSVEQYF; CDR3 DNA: TGTGCCAGATACACCGGGACTAGCGTGGAGCAGTACTTC
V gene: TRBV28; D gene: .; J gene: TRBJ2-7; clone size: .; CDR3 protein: CASSHGAGPQYF; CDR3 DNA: TGTGCCAGCAGTCATGGTGCTGGGCCCCAGTACTTC
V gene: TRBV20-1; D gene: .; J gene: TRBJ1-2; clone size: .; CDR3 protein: CSARVDAGHTF; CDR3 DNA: TGCAGTGCTAGAGTGGATGCTGGCCACACCTTC
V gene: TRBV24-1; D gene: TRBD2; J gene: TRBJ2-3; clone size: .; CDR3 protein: CATSDRSGSTDTQYF; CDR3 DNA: TGTGCCACCAGTGATCGTAGCGGGAGCACAGATACGCAGTATTTT
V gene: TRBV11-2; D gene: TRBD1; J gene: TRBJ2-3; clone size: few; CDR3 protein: CASSSHRYGRGPYTDTQYF; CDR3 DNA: TGTGCCAGCAGCTCCCATCGATACGGCAGGGGGCCGTACACAGATACGCAGTATTTT
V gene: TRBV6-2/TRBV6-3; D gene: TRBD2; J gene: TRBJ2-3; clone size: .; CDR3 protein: CASSFPETRGGPIADTQYF; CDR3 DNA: TGCGCCAGCAGCTTCCCCGAGACCCGGGGGGGGCCGATTGCGGATACGCAGTATTTT
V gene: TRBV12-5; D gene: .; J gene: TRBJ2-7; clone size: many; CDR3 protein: CASGLDLTEQYF; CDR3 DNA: TGTGCTAGTGGTTTGGACCTGACAGAGCAGTACTTC
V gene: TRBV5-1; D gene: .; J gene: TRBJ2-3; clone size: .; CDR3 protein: CASSCGLKLSTDTQYF; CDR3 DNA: TGCGCCAGCAGCTGCGGACTCAAACTTAGTACAGATACGCAGTATTTT
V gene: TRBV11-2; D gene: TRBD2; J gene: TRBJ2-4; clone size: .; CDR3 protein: CASSHPREAGEPGIGKNIQYF; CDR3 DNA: TGTGCCAGCAGCCACCCTCGGGAGGCGGGAGAGCCGGGTATAGGTAAAAACATTCAGTACTTC
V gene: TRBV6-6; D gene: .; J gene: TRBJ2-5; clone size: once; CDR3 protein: CASSRGRASPQETQYF; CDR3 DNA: TGTGCCAGCAGTCGTGGACGGGCGTCGCCCCAAGAGACCCAATACTTC
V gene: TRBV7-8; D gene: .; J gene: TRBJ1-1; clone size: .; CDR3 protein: CASSIALVGAEAFF; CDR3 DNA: TGTGCCAGCAGCATCGCCCTAGTCGGGGCTGAAGCTTTCTTT
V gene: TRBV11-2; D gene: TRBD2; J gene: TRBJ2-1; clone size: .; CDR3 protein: CVSIGTSGEGCNEQFF; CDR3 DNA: TGTGTCAGCATCGGGACTAGCGGGGAAGGCTGCAATGAGCAGTTCTTC
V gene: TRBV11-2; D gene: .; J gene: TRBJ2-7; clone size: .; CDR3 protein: CACSLNRGYEQYF; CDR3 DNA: TGTGCCTGCAGCTTAAACAGAGGCTACGAGCAATACTTC
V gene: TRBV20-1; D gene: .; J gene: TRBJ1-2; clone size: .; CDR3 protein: CSALIRGYGYTF; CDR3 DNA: TGCAGTGCCCTCATCAGGGGCTATGGCTACACCTTC
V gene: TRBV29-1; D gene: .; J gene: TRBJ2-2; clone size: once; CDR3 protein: CSVAAGMNTGKLFF; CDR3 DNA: TGCAGCGTTGCGGCAGGTATGAACACCGGGAAGCTGTTTTTT
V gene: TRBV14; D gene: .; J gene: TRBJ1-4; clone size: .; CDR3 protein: CASNQDSGTYFGKLFF; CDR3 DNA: TGTGCCAGCAACCAAGATTCCGGGACGTACTTTGGAAAACTGTTTTTT
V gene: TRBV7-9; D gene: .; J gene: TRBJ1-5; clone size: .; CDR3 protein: CASSFSGANQLQHF; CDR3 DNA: TGTGCCAGCAGCTTTTCCGGGGCGAATCAGCTCCAGCATTTT
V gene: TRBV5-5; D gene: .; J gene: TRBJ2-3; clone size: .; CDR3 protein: CASKGGQSVDTQYF; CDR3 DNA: TGTGCCAGCAAAGGAGGGCAAAGCGTAGATACGCAGTATTTT
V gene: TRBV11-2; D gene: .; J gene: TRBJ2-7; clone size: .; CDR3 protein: CTSSLGISGIDELYF; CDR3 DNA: TGTACCAGCAGCTTAGGGATATCAGGAATCGACGAGCTGTACTTC
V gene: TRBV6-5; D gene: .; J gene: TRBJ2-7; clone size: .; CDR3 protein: CVSSPGRRRYEQYF; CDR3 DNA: TGTGTCAGCAGCCCGGGGAGGCGACGTTACGAGCAATACTTC
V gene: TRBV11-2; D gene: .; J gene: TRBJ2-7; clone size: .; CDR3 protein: CASSPIAGICTYEQYF; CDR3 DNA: TGTGCCAGCAGCCCGATTGCCGGGATATGTACCTACGAGCAGTACTTC
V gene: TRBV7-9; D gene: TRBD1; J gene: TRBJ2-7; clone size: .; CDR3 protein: CASSLGQGVYEQYF; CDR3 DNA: TGTGCCAGCAGCTTGGGACAGGGTGTTTACGAGCAGTACTTC
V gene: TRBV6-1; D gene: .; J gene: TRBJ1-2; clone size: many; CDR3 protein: CASSLTGLLVDGYTF; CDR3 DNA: TGTGCCAGCAGCCTAACAGGGTTGCTCGTGGATGGCTACACCTTC
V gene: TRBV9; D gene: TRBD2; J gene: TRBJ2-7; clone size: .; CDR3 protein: CASSDTSGGYEQYF; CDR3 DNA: TGTGCCAGCAGCGATACTAGCGGGGGCTACGAGCAGTACTTC
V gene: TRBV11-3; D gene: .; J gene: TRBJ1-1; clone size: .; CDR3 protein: CANSFQGNTKAFF; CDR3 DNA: TGTGCCAACAGCTTCCAGGGGAACACTAAAGCTTTCTTT
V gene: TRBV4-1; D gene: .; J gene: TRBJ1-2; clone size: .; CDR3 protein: CASGLQPGDNYGYTF; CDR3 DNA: TGCGCCAGCGGCCTACAGCCAGGGGATAACTATGGCTACACCTTC
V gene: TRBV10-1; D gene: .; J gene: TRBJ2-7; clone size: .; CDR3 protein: CASSESGSYGQYF; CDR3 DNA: TGCGCCAGTAGTGAGTCAGGCTCCTACGGGCAGTACTTC
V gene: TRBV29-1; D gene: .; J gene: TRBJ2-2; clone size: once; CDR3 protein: CSVTGTLSTGELFF; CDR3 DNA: TGCAGTGTTACCGGGACCTTGAGCACAGGGGAGCTGTTTTTT
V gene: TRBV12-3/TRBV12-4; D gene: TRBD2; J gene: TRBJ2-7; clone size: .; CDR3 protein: CVSRIAGGPYEQYF; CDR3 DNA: TGTGTCAGCAGGATAGCGGGAGGCCCCTACGAGCAGTATTTC
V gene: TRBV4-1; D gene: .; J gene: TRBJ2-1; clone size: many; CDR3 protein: CASSQEVLAYNEQFF; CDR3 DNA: TGCGCCAGCAGCCAAGAAGTCCTAGCCTACAATGAGCAGTTCTTC
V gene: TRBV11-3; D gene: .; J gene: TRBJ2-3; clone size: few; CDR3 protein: CANSNPGNTQYF; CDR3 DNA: TGTGCCAACAGCAATCCGGGGAATACGCAGTATTTT
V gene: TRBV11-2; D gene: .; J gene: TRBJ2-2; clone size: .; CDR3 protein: CASTWSPLTNTGELFF; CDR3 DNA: TGTGCCAGCACCTGGAGCCCACTGACAAACACCGGGGAGCTGTTTTTT
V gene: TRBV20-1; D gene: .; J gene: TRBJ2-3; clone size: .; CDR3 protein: CSATRADSTDTQYF; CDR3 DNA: TGCAGTGCTACCCGGGCAGATAGCACAGATACGCAGTATTTT
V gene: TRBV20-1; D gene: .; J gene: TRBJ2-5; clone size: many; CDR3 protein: CSANRGGTETQYF; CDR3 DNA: TGCAGTGCTAATAGAGGGGGGACGGAGACCCAGTACTTC
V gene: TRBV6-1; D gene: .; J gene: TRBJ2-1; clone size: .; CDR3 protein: CASGDWGRQFF; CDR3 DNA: TGTGCCAGCGGTGACTGGGGGCGGCAGTTCTTC
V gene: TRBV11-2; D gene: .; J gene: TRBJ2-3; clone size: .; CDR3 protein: CATSPTRIRTDTQYF; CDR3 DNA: TGTGCCACTAGCCCCACAAGAATCCGTACAGATACGCAGTATTTT
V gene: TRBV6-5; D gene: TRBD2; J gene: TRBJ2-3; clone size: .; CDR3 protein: CASSLAGTGGTDRQYF; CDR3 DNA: TGTGCTAGCAGTCTAGCGGGAACGGGCGGGACAGATAGGCAGTATTTT